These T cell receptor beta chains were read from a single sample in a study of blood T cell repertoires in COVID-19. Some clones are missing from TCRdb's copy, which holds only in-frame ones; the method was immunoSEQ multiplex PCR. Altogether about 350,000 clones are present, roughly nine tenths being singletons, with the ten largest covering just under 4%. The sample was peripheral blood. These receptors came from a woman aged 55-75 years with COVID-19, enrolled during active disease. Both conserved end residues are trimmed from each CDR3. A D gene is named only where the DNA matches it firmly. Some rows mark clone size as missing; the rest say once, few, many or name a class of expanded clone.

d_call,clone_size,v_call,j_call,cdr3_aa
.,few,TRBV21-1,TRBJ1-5,ASPEQRGNQPQH
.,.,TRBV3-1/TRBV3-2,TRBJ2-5,ASSQGTRQETQY
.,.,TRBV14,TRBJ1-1,ASSQDRLSTEAF
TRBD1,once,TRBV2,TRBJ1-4,ASNYPGQGYPNEKLF
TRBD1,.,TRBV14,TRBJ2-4,ASSPTTGKAKNIQY
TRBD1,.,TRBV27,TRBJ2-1,ASSFRTGAVNNEQF
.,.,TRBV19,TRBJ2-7,ASSTLLKAGAYEQY
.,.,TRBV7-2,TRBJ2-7,ASSLYQAYEQY
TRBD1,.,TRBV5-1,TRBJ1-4,ASSLELRGTGALPTNEKLF
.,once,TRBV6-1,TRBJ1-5,ASSERDSNQPQH
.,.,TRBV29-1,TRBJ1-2,SVVRLGRSYGYT
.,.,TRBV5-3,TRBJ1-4,ARSSSGHPNEKLF
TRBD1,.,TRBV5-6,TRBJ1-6,ASSPASSGTGHSSPLH
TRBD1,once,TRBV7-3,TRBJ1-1,ASRLDRANTEAF
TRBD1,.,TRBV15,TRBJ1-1,ATSSGQGYAF
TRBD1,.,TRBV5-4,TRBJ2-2,ASSSFGQDGTGELF
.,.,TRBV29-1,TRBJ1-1,SVWDIEAF
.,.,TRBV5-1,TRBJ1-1,ASSLGAQQNTEAF
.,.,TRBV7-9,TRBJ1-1,ASSTTAGWQVNTEAF
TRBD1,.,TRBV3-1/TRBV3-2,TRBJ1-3,ASSLGTGSSGNTIY
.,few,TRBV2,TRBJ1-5,ASTGQYNQPQH
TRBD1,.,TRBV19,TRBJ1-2,ASRIRTGDGYT
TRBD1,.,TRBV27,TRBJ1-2,ASRAVTGYGYT
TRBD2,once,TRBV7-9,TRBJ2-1,ASSLWGGNTDEQF
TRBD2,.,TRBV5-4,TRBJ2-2,ASSLLAGPNTGELF
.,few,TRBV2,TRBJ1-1,ASRAQGGANTEAF
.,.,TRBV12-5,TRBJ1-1,ASGLFRSGGGTEAF
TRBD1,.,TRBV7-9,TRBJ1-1,ASSLGGQGRTEAF
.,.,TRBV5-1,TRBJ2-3,ASSRGLSTDTQY
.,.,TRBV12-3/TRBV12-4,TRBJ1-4,ASSSREKLF
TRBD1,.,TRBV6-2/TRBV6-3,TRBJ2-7,ASSRTGGEQY
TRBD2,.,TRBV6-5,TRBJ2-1,ASSYWTGGPGNEQF
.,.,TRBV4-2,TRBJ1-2,ASSQDTTGRYGYT
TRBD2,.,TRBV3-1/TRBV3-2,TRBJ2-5,ASSRPGLAGQETQY
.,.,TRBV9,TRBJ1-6,ASSVDRAGWWGSYNSPLH
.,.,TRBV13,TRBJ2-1,ASSLRASSYNEQF
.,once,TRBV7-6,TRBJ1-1,ASSFGRGPNTEAF
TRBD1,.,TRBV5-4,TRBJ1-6,ASSLLSGTGVSPLH
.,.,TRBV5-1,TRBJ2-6,ASSRSGSGANVLT
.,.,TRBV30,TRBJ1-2,AWSYTAGNHGYT
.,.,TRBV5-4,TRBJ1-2,ASSLSTPNYGYT
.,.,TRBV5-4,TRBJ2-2,ASSFRQAGELF
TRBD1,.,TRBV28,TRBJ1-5,ASSLAQGARQPQH
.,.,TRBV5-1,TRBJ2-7,ASRGAGSYEQY
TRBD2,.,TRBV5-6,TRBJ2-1,ASSLGPGLAPNEQF
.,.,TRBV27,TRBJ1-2,ASSEGRSDANYGYT
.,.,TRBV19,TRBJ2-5,ASSDRPQETQY
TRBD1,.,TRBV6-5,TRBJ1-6,ASSFRTGKDSPLH
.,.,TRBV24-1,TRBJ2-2,ATSDLATNTGELF